This T cell receptor beta chain was captured in a study of type 1 and type 2 diabetes patients. Overall study context: Participants included type 1 and type 2 diabetes patients plus nondiabetic controls. Findings and limits, study-wide: Type 2 diabetes patients had few highly-expanded CD4+ clones, median one.

PCR was run on genomic DNA. Multiplex PCR with 30 forward and 13 reverse primers amplified the TCR beta CDR3. TCRdb re-derived calls from the multiplex PCR reads in MiXCR, one entry per CDR3 protein. The sample contains 250,000 or so distinct CDR3 sequences, around 47% of which appear only once. Other autoimmune diseases and infections within the past four weeks excluded donors. Trimming took off 5 bases at V and 7 bases at J, with 17 bases between the two ends. Germline V gene lookup returns CDR1 DFQATT and CDR2 SNEGSKA (reference sequence). The CDR3 is 13 residues long. This clonotype showed up just a few times. The antigen remains unidentified.

V usage is TRBV20-1 and J usage is TRBJ1-1; unclear D gene. The sequencing sample was made of peripheral blood mononuclear cells (PBMCs). This TCR derives from a man between 18 and 35 years old with type 2 diabetes. The CDR3 loop is CSAGLGWRFEAFF. The CDR3 nucleotides are TGCAGTGCTGGCCTAGGTTGGCGGTTTGAAGCTTTCTTT.